The 6 T cell receptor beta chains below all came from one sample that was sequenced in a study of cytomegalovirus exposure and HLA in healthy donors. Primers included in the PCR were 60 Vbeta and 13 Jbeta primers. Produced via immunoSEQ multiplex PCR; TCRdb's table is partial and in-frame only. The sample shows about 200,000 clones, 87% of them seen only once. The sequencing sample was made of PBMCs. These receptors were obtained from a boy younger than 10 in good health and CMV-seronegative.

The chain uses TRBV19 and TRBJ2-1; 12 bases line up with TRBD2. V was pared by 3 bases and J by 4 bases, with 7 bases of the junction left unmatched. The CDR3 runs to 17 residues. The germline V gene encodes CDR1 LNHDA and CDR2 SQIVND (reference sequence). The CDR3 nucleotides read TGTGCCAGTAGTATCCCAAGGACTAGCGGGGAGTACAATGAGCAGTTCTTC. Encoded protein: CASSIPRTSGEYNEQFF. Full variable domain (missing parts from reference TRBV19 and TRBJ2-1): DGGITQSPKYLFRKEGQNVTLSCEQNLNHDAMYWYRQDPGQGLRLIYYSQIVNDFQKGDIAEGYSVSREKKESFPLTVTSAQKNPTAFYLCASSIPRTSGEYNEQFFGPGTRLTVL.

V is TRBV4-1 and J is TRBJ2-7, with TRBD1 matching over 10 bases. CDR1 MGHRA and CDR2 YSYEKL come from the germline V gene. The CDR3 runs 17 residues. V was pared by 2 bases and J by 7 bases, with 14 bases of the junction left unmatched. The CDR3: CASSQPWGGQGSREQYF. The CDR3, as DNA: TGCGCCAGCAGCCAACCATGGGGGGGACAGGGGTCAAGGGAGCAGTACTTC.

This chain uses TRBV7-2 with TRBJ2-7; D ambiguous. Trimming stripped 1 base from V and 3 bases from J, with 10 bases between. Germline V gives CDR1 SGHTA, CDR2 FQGNSA. The CDR3 extends over 14 amino acids. CDR3 region: CASSLGLADYEQYF. The CDR3 DNA reads TGTGCCAGCAGCTTAGGATTGGCAGACTACGAGCAGTACTTC.

This chain connects TRBV19 to TRBJ2-5; 11 bases are a match to TRBD2. CDR1 is LNHDA and CDR2 is SQIVND in the germline V gene (reference sequence). The trim removed 2 bases at V and 2 bases at J, leaving 10 bases unmatched. The CDR3 contains 18 residues. For the CDR3, the DNA is TGTGCCAGTAGTATACGGGCCCTAGCGGGGGGTTCACAAGAGACCCAGTACTTC. Residues: CASSIRALAGGSQETQYF.

The chain employs TRBV27 and TRBJ1-6, with 7 bases matching TRBD1. There are 14 residues in the CDR3. From germline, CDR1 is MNHEY and CDR2 SMNVEV (reference sequence). With V trimmed by 8 bases and J by 6 bases, 7 bases remained unmatched. CDR3 nucleotide sequence: TGTGCCAGCCGGACGGGACAGATTAATTCACCCCTCCACTTT. It yields the protein CASRTGQINSPLHF.

This clone showed up just once. The rearrangement joins TRBV5-5 to TRBJ2-1; 9 bases agree with TRBD1. The CDR3 runs 15 residues. CDR1 and CDR2 (germline): SGHKS, YYEKEE (reference sequence). V lost 3 bases and J lost 2; bases outside the gene matches: 3. DNA for the CDR3: TGTGCCAGCAGCTCTGGGACAGGGCCCTACAATGAGCAGTTCTTC. It codes for CASSSGTGPYNEQFF.